This T cell receptor (beta chain) was recovered during a study of T cell repertoires in aging, cancer and after chemotherapy. This CDR3 spans 9 amino acids. The germline V gene has CDR1 SEHNR and CDR2 FQNEAQ (reference sequence). The germline V and J ends were trimmed by 10 bases and 1 base, with 1 base remaining between them. TRB rearrangements spanning V, D and J were amplified using mixed TRB-A/B primers. TCRdb ran MiXCR on the multiplex PCR reads and lists one entry per CDR3 protein. Among about 4,500 distinct CDR3 sequences listed, about a quarter were seen once. TCR beta rearrangements were amplified from peripheral blood genomic DNA.

The sequencing sample was made of blood. The J gene is TRBJ2-5, the V gene TRBV7-9; D remains unclear. This TCR came from a human donor with a blood cancer. CDR3 coding DNA: TGTGCCATCCAAGAGACCCAGTACTTC. Translating it yields CAIQETQYF.